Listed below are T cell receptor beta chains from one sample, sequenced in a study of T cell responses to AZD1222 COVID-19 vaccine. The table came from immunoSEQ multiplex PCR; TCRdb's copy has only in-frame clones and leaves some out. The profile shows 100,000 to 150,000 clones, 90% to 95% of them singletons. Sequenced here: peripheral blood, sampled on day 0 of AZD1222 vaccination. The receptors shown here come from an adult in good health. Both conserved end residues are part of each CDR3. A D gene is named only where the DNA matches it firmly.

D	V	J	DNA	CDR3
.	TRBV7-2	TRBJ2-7	TGTGCCAGCAGCCCCCGGACGGGCTACGAGCAGTACTTC	CASSPRTGYEQYF
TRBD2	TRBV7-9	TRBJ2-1	TGTGCCAGCAGCAAAACTAGCGGGAAAGGGATCAATGAGCAGTTCTTC	CASSKTSGKGINEQFF
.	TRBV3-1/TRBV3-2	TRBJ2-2	TGTGCCAGCAGCCAAGATCGTACCGGGTACACCGGGGAGCTGTTTTTT	CASSQDRTGYTGELFF
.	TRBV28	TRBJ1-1	TGTGCCAGCAGCTCTTGGGCACGAGCTTTCTTT	CASSSWARAFF
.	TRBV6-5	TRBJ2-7	TGTGCCAGCCTGGGACGGCTCTCCTACGAGCAGTACTTC	CASLGRLSYEQYF
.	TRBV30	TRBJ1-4	TGTGCCTGGAGTCGACAGTCAACTAATGAAAAACTGTTTTTT	CAWSRQSTNEKLFF
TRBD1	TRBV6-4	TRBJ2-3	TGTGCCAGCAGCTCCGGGACAGGGAGCACAGATACGCAGTATTTT	CASSSGTGSTDTQYF
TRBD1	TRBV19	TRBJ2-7	TGTGCCAGTAGTTCGGGACAGGGGTTCTACGAGCAGTACTTC	CASSSGQGFYEQYF
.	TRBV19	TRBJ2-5	TGTGCCAGTAGTATAGATATAGCAGGGCTAGCGGAGACCCAGTACTTC	CASSIDIAGLAETQYF
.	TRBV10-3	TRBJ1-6	TGTGCCATCAGTGAGTCTGGCCCAAGTAGTGCCGTTTCACCCCTCCACTTT	CAISESGPSSAVSPLHF
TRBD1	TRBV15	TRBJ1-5	TGTGCCACCAGCAGAGATCCGAGACAGGGGCCCCTCGATAGCAATCAGCCCCAGCATTTT	CATSRDPRQGPLDSNQPQHF
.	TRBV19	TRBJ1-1	TGTGCCAGTAGTATAGACCGGCCGGGGGCCACTGAAGCTTTCTTT	CASSIDRPGATEAFF
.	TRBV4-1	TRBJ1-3	TGCGCCAGCAGCCAAGCTCGAGGCAGGGCAGCTGGAAACACCATATATTTT	CASSQARGRAAGNTIYF
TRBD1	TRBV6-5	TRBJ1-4	TGTGCCAGCAGTTTGTACAGGGGGCGAGAAGAAAAACTGTTTTTT	CASSLYRGREEKLFF
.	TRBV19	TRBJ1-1	TGTGCCAGTAGTCCGGGACACGCAATAATGAACACTGAAGCTTTCTTT	CASSPGHAIMNTEAFF